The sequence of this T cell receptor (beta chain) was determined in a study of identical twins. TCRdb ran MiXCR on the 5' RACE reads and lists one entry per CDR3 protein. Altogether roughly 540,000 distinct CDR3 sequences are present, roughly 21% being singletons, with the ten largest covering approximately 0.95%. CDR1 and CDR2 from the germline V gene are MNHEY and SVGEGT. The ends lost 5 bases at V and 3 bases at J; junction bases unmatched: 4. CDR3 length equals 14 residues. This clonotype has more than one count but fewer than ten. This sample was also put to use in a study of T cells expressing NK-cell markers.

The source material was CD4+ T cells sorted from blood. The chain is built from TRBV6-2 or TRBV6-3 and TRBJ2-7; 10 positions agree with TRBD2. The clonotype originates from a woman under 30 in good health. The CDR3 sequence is CASSRLAGNYEQYF. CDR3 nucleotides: TGTGCCAGCAGTAGACTAGCGGGTAACTACGAGCAGTACTTC.